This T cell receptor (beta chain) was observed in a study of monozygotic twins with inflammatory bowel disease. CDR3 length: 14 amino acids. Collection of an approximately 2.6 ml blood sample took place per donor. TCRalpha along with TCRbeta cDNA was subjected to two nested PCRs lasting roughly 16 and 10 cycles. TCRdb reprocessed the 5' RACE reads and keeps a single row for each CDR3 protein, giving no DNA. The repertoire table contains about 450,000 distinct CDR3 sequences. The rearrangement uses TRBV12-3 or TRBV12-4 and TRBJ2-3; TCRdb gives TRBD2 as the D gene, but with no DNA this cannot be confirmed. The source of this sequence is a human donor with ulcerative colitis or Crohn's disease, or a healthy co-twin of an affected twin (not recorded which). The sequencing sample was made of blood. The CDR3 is CASRPSGRGDTQYF.